The sample holds a few counts of the clone carrying this T cell receptor (beta chain). The antigen is unknown. This sample includes further DNA sequences coding for the same CDR3. V lost 6 bases and J lost 4, with 7 bases in between. CDR1 is DFQATT, CDR2 SNEGSKA, per germline (reference sequence). The CDR3 covers 11 residues. This entry belongs to a study of beta chain features in type 1 diabetes. Study outcomes and limitations: Compared to healthy donors, patients appeared to have naive, central memory and Treg TCRB repertoires that were more alike.

Investigators reverse transcribed all isolated RNA, so they sequenced expressed TCRB transcripts. Sequencing was performed with immunoSEQ multiplex PCR; in TCRdb, only in-frame clones are kept and a portion is missing. The sample records over 700,000 clones, 17% being singletons. The chain uses TRBV20-1 and TRBJ1-5; D ambiguous. This TCR derives from a woman between 18 and 29 years old in good health. The source material was naive CD4+ T cells from blood. The CDR3: CSAGRNQPQHF. DNA of the CDR3: TGCAGTGCGGGTAGGAATCAGCCCCAGCATTTT.